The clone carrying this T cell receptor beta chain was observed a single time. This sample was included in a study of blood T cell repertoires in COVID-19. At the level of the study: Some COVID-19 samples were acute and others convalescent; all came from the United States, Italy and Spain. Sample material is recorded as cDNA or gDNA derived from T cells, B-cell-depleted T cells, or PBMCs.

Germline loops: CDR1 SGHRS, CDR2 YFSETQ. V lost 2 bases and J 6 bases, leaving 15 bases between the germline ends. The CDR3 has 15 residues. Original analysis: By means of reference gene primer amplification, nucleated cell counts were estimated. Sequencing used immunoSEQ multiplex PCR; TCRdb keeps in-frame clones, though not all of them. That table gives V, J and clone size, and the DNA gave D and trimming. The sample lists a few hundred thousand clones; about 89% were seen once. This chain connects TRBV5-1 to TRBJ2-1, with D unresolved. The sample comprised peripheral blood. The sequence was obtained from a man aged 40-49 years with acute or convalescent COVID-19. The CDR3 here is CASSLVRVVGNEQFF. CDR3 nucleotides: TGCGCCAGCAGCTTAGTTCGGGTTGTGGGCAATGAGCAGTTCTTC.